This T cell receptor beta chain came from a study of CD8 T cells in Susac syndrome. Germline CDR1 reads MGHRA; CDR2 reads YSYEKL. The CDR3 runs 15 residues. The ends were cut back, 1 base at V and 4 bases at J, with 13 bases in the middle. Blood CD8+ and CD4+ T cells underwent high-throughput TCR beta sequencing. Negative isolation was applied to CD8+ and CD4+ T cells, and FACS enrichment was applied to TEMRA cells. When the RNA was reverse transcribed, random hexamers were used with an input of about 0.5 to 1 ug. From the immunoSEQ multiplex PCR reads, TCRdb called clonotypes with MiXCR, one entry per CDR3 protein. The sample includes about 180,000 distinct CDR3 sequences, under 97% of them seen just once.

The sequence was obtained from a human donor with multiple sclerosis. This rearrangement joins TRBV4-1 to TRBJ1-1; D is perhaps TRBD1 (5 bases). What was sequenced was CD4+ T cells from PBMCs. CDR3 nucleotide sequence: TGCGCCAGCAGCCAAGCCCGGGACGGAGTCACTGAAGCTTTCTTT. This gives the protein CASSQARDGVTEAFF.